The clone carrying this T cell receptor (beta chain) came up many times. Its antigen is not known. Until they underwent thyroid surgery, no patient had received any treatment. This record belongs to a study of metastatic and nonmetastatic thyroid tumors. Looking at the study overall: Thyroid patients, malignant and benign, had repertoires compared across blood and tumor or nodule tissue.

General study points: In blood and tumor, TCR beta diversity was reportedly significantly higher in malignant thyroid tumors than in benign nodules.

In the original workflow: CDR3 differences across clinicopathological groups were used to build a distant-metastasis classifier for papillary thyroid cancer. TCRdb redid the clone calls on the PCR reads using MiXCR. The V and J calls come from TCRdb's annotation, not from the publication. There are approximately 16,000 clones in the sample; 27% occur only once, and roughly 14% lies in the top ten. The CDR3 is 15 residues long. Germline loops: CDR1 MNHNS, CDR2 SASEGT. The ends lost 6 bases at V and 7 bases at J; junction bases unmatched: 11. Input material: adjacent normal tissue. The chain combines TRBV6-1 with TRBJ1-4, with 7 bases lining up with TRBD1. The sequence came from a female donor with papillary thyroid cancer or a benign thyroid nodule (not recorded which). Some clones in this sample may be carry-over from other donors' samples. The CDR3 spells CASRLTGAGGEKLFF. The CDR3 DNA sequence: TGTGCCAGCAGACTTACAGGGGCTGGTGGTGAAAAACTGTTTTTT.